A selection of T cell receptor beta chains follows, all from one sample in a study of blood T cell repertoires in COVID-19. Generated by immunoSEQ multiplex PCR, the TCRdb table keeps only in-frame clones and is missing some. Of around 270,000 clones in the sample, 80% to 85% were seen once. The sample taken for sequencing was peripheral blood. The receptors come from a woman aged 40 to 49 who had recovered from COVID-19. Both conserved end residues are part of each CDR3. A D gene is named only where the DNA matches it firmly. The size field is filled for only some rows; it gives once, few, many or a size class.

v_call	d_call	cdr3_length	clone_size	j_call	cdr3_aa	cdr3_nt
TRBV28	TRBD1	14	few	TRBJ1-2	CASSEQGARYGYTF	TGTGCCAGCAGTGAACAGGGGGCCCGGTATGGCTACACCTTC
TRBV7-9	TRBD1	14	.	TRBJ2-5	CASSLATGQETQYF	TGTGCCAGCAGCTTAGCGACAGGGCAAGAGACCCAGTACTTC
TRBV11-2	.	15	few	TRBJ1-1	CASSPLGQGNTEAFF	TGTGCCAGCAGCCCTTTGGGCCAGGGGAACACTGAAGCTTTCTTT
TRBV10-3	TRBD2	16	.	TRBJ2-1	CAISDLTSGGLNEQFF	TGTGCCATCAGTGACCTGACTAGCGGGGGGTTGAATGAGCAGTTCTTC
TRBV29-1	TRBD2	14	.	TRBJ2-5	CSVVGSGGGETQYF	TGCAGCGTTGTGGGTAGCGGGGGCGGGGAGACCCAGTACTTC
TRBV10-3	.	14	.	TRBJ1-3	CAISQGFSGNTIYF	TGTGCCATCAGCCAGGGGTTCTCTGGAAACACCATATATTTT
TRBV19	TRBD2	15	.	TRBJ2-1	CASSIAAGGYNEQFF	TGTGCCAGTAGTATAGCAGCGGGGGGATACAATGAGCAGTTCTTC
TRBV9	.	15	.	TRBJ1-2	CASSVGPDTTYGYTF	TGTGCCAGCAGCGTAGGGCCGGACACTACCTATGGCTACACCTTC
TRBV7-9	TRBD1	15	.	TRBJ2-1	CASSLGQGNYNEQFF	TGTGCCAGCAGCTTAGGACAGGGTAACTACAATGAGCAGTTCTTC
TRBV2	TRBD2	17	few	TRBJ2-2	CASSEASGGASTGELFF	TGTGCCAGCAGTGAGGCTAGCGGGGGGGCTAGCACCGGGGAGCTGTTTTTT
TRBV3-1/TRBV3-2	TRBD1	15	.	TRBJ1-6	CASSQAGTGRYSLHF	TGTGCCAGCAGCCAAGCCGGGACAGGGAGGTATTCCCTCCACTTT
TRBV4-1	.	15	once	TRBJ1-4	CASSQGLQGFEKLFF	TGCGCCAGCAGCCAAGGCCTCCAGGGTTTTGAAAAACTGTTTTTT
TRBV11-2	TRBD1	17	.	TRBJ2-7	CASSSSARGSATREQYF	TGTGCCAGCAGCTCGTCCGCCAGGGGGTCTGCTACGAGGGAGCAGTACTTC
TRBV5-1	.	16	few	TRBJ1-1	CASSQGLTDLNTEAFF	TGCGCCAGCAGCCAGGGTCTCACGGATCTGAACACTGAAGCTTTCTTT
TRBV5-5	.	12	.	TRBJ2-3	CASSPEMDTQYF	TGTGCCAGCAGCCCCGAGATGGATACGCAGTATTTT
TRBV29-1	.	11	.	TRBJ2-1	CSVVLFNEQFF	TGCAGCGTTGTTCTCTTCAATGAGCAGTTCTTC
TRBV6-5	.	13	.	TRBJ1-4	CASSYSSGEKLFF	TGTGCCAGCAGTTACTCGTCGGGTGAAAAACTGTTTTTT
TRBV7-9	TRBD2	15	once	TRBJ2-3	CASSAFGGGTDTQYF	TGTGCCAGCAGCGCCTTTGGGGGGGGCACAGATACGCAGTATTTT
TRBV11-3	.	14	.	TRBJ2-3	CASSSGASTDTQYF	TGTGCCAGCAGCTCCGGAGCCAGCACAGATACGCAGTATTTT
TRBV7-9	TRBD1	15	few	TRBJ2-3	CASSWGQARTDTQYF	TGTGCCAGCAGCTGGGGACAGGCCCGCACAGATACGCAGTATTTT
TRBV28	TRBD1	13	.	TRBJ2-7	CASFGTGGEGQYF	TGTGCCAGCTTCGGGACAGGGGGCGAAGGGCAGTACTTC
TRBV5-1	TRBD1	14	once	TRBJ2-7	CASNLKGGPYEQYF	TGCGCCAGCAACCTCAAAGGGGGCCCCTACGAGCAGTACTTC
TRBV2	.	15	.	TRBJ2-3	CASSEARRITDTQYF	TGTGCCAGCAGTGAAGCACGGCGGATCACAGATACGCAGTATTTT
TRBV5-1	TRBD2	16	.	TRBJ2-1	CASSLAVSGAYNEQFF	TGCGCCAGCAGCTTGGCCGTTAGCGGGGCCTACAATGAGCAGTTCTTC
TRBV11-2	.	14	.	TRBJ1-2	CASSFSPQGFGYTF	TGTGCCAGCAGCTTCTCCCCCCAGGGTTTTGGCTACACCTTC
TRBV19	TRBD1	15	.	TRBJ2-7	CASSITGTGNYEQYF	TGTGCCAGTAGTATCACCGGGACAGGCAACTACGAGCAGTACTTC
TRBV30	.	11	.	TRBJ2-1	CATSWYNEQFF	TGTGCGACTTCCTGGTACAATGAGCAGTTCTTC
TRBV5-1	.	16	.	TRBJ2-3	CASSLPSGSGTDTQYF	TGCGCCAGCAGCCTCCCCAGCGGGTCGGGCACAGATACGCAGTATTTT
TRBV30	.	13	.	TRBJ1-5	CACTLGASQPQHF	TGTGCCTGTACACTGGGGGCCTCACAGCCCCAGCATTTT